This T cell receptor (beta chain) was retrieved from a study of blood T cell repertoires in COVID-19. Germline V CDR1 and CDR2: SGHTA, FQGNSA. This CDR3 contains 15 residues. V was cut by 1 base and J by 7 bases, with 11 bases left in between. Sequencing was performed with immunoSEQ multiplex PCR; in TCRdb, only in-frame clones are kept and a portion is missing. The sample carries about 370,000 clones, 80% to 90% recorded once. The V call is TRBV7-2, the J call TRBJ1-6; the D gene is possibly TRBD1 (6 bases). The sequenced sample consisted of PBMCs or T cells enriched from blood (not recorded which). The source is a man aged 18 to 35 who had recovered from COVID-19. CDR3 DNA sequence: TGTGCCAGCAGCTTAGTTCAGGGGTCCAATTCACCCCTCCACTTT. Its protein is CASSLVQGSNSPLHF.